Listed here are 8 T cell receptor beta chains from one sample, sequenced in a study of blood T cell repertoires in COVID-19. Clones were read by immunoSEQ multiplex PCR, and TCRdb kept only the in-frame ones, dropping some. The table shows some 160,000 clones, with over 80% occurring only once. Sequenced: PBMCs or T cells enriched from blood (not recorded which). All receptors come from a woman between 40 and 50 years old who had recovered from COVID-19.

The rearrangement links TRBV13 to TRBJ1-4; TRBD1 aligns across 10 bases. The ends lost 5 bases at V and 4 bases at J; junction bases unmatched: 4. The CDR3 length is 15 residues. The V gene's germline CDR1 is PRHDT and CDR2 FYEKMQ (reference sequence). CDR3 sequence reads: CASSMRDRGNEKLFF. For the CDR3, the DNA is TGTGCCAGCAGCATGCGGGACAGGGGTAATGAAAAACTGTTTTTT.

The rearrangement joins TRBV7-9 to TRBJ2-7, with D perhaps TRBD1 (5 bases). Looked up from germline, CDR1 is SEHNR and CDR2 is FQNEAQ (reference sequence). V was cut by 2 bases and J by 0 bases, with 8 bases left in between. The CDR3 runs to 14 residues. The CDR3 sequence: CASSLRQGSYEQYF. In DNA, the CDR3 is TGTGCCAGCAGCTTACGGCAGGGCTCCTACGAGCAGTACTTC.

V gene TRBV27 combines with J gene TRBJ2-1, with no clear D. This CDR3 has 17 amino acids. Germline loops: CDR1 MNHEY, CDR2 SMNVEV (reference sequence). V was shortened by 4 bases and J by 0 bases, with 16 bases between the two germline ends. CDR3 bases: TGTGCCAGCAGTTCGACCTCGGGTCATAGCTCCTACAATGAGCAGTTCTTC. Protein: CASSSTSGHSSYNEQFF.

CDR3 protein: CASSADRGTDTQYF. The CDR3 nucleotides read TGTGCCAGCAGTGCAGATAGGGGAACAGATACGCAGTATTTT. The chain is built from TRBV2 and TRBJ2-3, with D possibly TRBD1 on 5 matching bases. Germline loops: CDR1 SNHLY, CDR2 FYNNEI. The CDR3 extends over 14 amino acids. Trimming removed 4 bases at V and 3 bases at J, with 11 bases between.

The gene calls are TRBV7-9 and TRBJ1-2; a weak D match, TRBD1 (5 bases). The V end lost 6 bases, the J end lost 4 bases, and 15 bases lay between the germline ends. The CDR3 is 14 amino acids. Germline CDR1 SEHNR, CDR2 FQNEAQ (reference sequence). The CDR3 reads CASRPREGFYGYTF. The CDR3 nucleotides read TGTGCCAGCAGACCCAGGGAAGGATTCTATGGCTACACCTTC.

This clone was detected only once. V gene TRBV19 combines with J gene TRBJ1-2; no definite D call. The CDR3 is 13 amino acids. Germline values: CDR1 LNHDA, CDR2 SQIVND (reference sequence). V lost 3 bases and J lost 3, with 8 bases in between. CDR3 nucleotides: TGTGCCAGTAGTATCTCGGGAGACTATGGCTACACCTTC. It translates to CASSISGDYGYTF.

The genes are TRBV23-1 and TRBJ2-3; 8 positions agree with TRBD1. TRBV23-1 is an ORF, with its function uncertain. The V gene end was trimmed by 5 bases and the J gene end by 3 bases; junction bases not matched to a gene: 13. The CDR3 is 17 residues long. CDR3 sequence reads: CASSSSTGAPATDTQYF. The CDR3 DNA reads TGCGCCAGCAGTTCCTCGACAGGGGCCCCCGCAACAGATACGCAGTATTTT.

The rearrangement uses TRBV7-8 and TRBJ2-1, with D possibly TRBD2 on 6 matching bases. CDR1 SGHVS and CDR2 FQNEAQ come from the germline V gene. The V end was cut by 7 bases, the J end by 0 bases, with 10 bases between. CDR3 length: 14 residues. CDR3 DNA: TGTGCCAGCATCCGACTAGTCTCCTACAATGAGCAGTTCTTC. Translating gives CASIRLVSYNEQFF.